Given below is one T cell receptor beta chain in context. Naive CD8 libraries used about 20,000 to 1,100,000 sorted cells and 10%, 30% or 50% RNA. Germline V gene lookup returns CDR1 DFQATT and CDR2 SNEGSKA (reference sequence). Deletions cut 6 bases from V and 1 base from J, with 16 bases between. The CDR3 is made up of 14 amino acids. This specimen belongs to a study of molecular identifiers for immune sequencing clone quantification. Turning to the study itself: Four of five RNA aliquots from around 18,000 or 91,000 naive CD8 T cells were sequenced.

In TCRdb, the PCR reads were re-called with MiXCR into one record per CDR3 protein. The sample lists about half a million distinct CDR3 sequences, less than 30% seen once, with approximately 0.8% in the top ten. V is TRBV20-1 and J is TRBJ2-7, with D possibly matching TRBD2 (5 bases). This clonotype originated in a human donor in good health. Some libraries in this study had Jurkat cell RNA spiked in. The sample comprised naive CD8+ T cells from blood, with Jurkat cell RNA spiked in. Regarding subset: FACS-sorted CD8+CD4-CCR7+CD45RA+ naive T cells. Here the CDR3 reads CSATRLHGSYEQYF. In nucleotides, the CDR3 is TGCAGTGCAACCAGACTACACGGGTCCTACGAGCAGTACTTC.